This passage covers 20 T cell receptor beta chains from one sample sequenced in a study of T cell responses to AZD1222 COVID-19 vaccine. Data came from immunoSEQ multiplex PCR; TCRdb stores just in-frame clones and leaves some out. The sample comprises 150,000 or so clones, under 95% of which are singletons, and 1% to 1.5% rests with the top ten. Sequenced here: peripheral blood, sampled 28 days after the second AZD1222 dose. These receptors were obtained from an adult who received the AZD1222 COVID-19 vaccine.

J is TRBJ1-2 and V is TRBV7-2; TRBD1 agrees at 7 bases. After removal of 1 base from V and 7 bases from J, the junction contained 6 bases not matched to a gene. Germline V gene sequence: CDR1 SGHTA, CDR2 FQGNSA. The CDR3 extends over 14 amino acids. CDR3 coding DNA: TGTGCCAGCAGCTTAGATGGGTCAGGGGGTGGCTACACCTTC. Amino acids: CASSLDGSGGGYTF.

The rearrangement uses TRBV15 and TRBJ2-5; 10 bases line up with TRBD2. The V gene end was trimmed by 2 bases and the J gene end by 5 bases; junction bases not matched to a gene: 5. Germline V gene sequence: CDR1 LNHNV, CDR2 YYDKDF (reference sequence). This CDR3 contains 15 residues. CDR3 sequence reads: CATSRTLAGRETQYF. The CDR3 DNA sequence: TGTGCCACCAGCAGAACACTAGCGGGAAGGGAGACCCAGTACTTC.

This clone showed up just once. This chain links TRBV5-1 with TRBJ2-3; 10 nucleotides line up with TRBD2. This CDR3 is built from 16 residues. In germline, CDR1 is SGHRS, CDR2 YFSETQ. Losses at the gene ends were 0 bases for V and 3 bases for J; bases not matched to a gene: 4. CDR3: CASSLGLAGDTDTQYF. In DNA form, the CDR3 reads TGCGCCAGCAGCTTGGGGCTAGCGGGGGATACAGATACGCAGTATTTT.

The chain links TRBV5-6 to TRBJ1-6; D perhaps matches TRBD1 (6 bases). The length of the CDR3 is 15 residues. The germline CDR1 and CDR2 sequences are SGHDT and YYEEEE. Between the trimmed V and J ends, which lost 3 bases and 5 bases, there was a span of 12 bases. The CDR3 nucleotides read TGTGCCAGCAGCTCTGGACAGAGTAATAATTCACCCCTCCACTTT. Translated, it gives CASSSGQSNNSPLHF. Using reference TRBV5-6 and TRBJ1-6 for the parts outside the CDR3, the full variable domain is DAGVTQSPTHLIKTRGQQVTLRCSPKSGHDTVSWYQQALGQGPQFIFQYYEEEERQRGNFPDRFSGHQFPNYSSELNVNALLLGDSALYLCASSSGQSNNSPLHFGNGTRLTVT.

The gene calls are TRBV28 and TRBJ2-4; unclear D gene. The CDR3 sequence is 17 residues long. Trimming stripped 1 base from V and 0 bases from J, with 13 bases between. Germline V gene data show CDR1 as MDHEN and CDR2 as SYDVKM. CDR3 residues: CASSLFGPGLAKNIQYF. CDR3 sequence (DNA): TGTGCCAGCAGTTTATTCGGTCCGGGCCTAGCCAAAAACATTCAGTACTTC.

The table lists this clone with a few counts. A junction boundary mismatches the germline segment, possibly from a read error. The V call is TRBV2, the J call TRBJ1-5; perhaps TRBD1 as D (6 bases). CDR1 SNHLY and CDR2 FYNNEI come from the germline V gene. The CDR3 totals 17 residues. The CDR3 sequence: CASSEERGGSSNQPQHF. Here the CDR3 DNA reads TGTGCCAGCAGCGAAGAAAGGGGGGGCAGTAGCAATCAGCCCCAGCATTTT.

The chain uses TRBV18 and TRBJ2-5; 10 bases agree with TRBD1. CDR3 length equals 17 residues. Per the germline V gene, CDR1 is KGHSH and CDR2 is LQKENI. J lost 4 bases, V lost 3 bases, and 11 bases had no gene match. The CDR3 bases are TGTGCCAGCTCACCGGGTGTTCAGGGACAGGGGCGAGAGACCCAGTACTTC. Its translation: CASSPGVQGQGRETQYF.

This chain joins TRBV5-6 and TRBJ1-2; D is ambiguous. This CDR3 region has 15 residues. Looked up from germline, CDR1 is SGHDT and CDR2 is YYEEEE. Trimming took off 0 bases at V and 8 bases at J, with 17 bases between the two ends. The CDR3 here is CASSLAKHGRSGYTF. CDR3 bases: TGTGCCAGCAGCTTGGCCAAACATGGACGATCCGGCTACACCTTC.

CDR3 nucleotides: TGTGCCAGCAGTGAAGGAAGCATGACTGAAGCTTTCTTT. The encoded protein is CASSEGSMTEAFF. The chain employs TRBV6-1 and TRBJ1-1; D remains ambiguous. Trimming left V 1 base short and J 5 bases short, with 8 bases between. The CDR3 is 13 amino acids. Germline CDR1 and CDR2: MNHNS and SASEGT.

V and J are TRBV12-3 or TRBV12-4 and TRBJ2-1; 8 nucleotides match TRBD1. V dropped 5 bases and J dropped 8; count of bases not matched to a gene: 5. This CDR3 has 13 residues. The CDR3 sequence: CASSLDRGDEQFF. CDR3 coding DNA: TGTGCCAGCAGTCTCGACAGGGGCGATGAGCAGTTCTTC.

The genes are TRBV25-1 and TRBJ1-6, with D maybe TRBD1 (6 bases). The CDR3 has 16 residues. Per germline, CDR1 MGHDK and CDR2 SYGVNS. The V gene lost 2 bases and the J gene lost 10 bases, with 18 bases spanning the gap. Here the CDR3 DNA reads TGTGCCAGCAGTGAAATACGGCCGGGGGCGCGGTCACCCCTCCACTTT. This gives the protein CASSEIRPGARSPLHF.

This clone has just one count. In DNA form, the CDR3 reads TGTGCCTGGAGTGTCACAGACCTTAACACCATATATTTT. Translation: CAWSVTDLNTIYF. V gene TRBV30 combines with J gene TRBJ1-3, with D hard to call. This CDR3 is built from 13 residues. V lost 0 bases and J lost 7, with 10 bases in between. The germline V gene has CDR1 GTSNPN and CDR2 SVGIG (reference sequence).

The table lists this clone with a few counts. This chain uses TRBV29-1 with TRBJ2-7; TRBD2 is a possible D gene (7 bases). The CDR3 has 15 residues. In germline, CDR1 is SQVTM, CDR2 ANQGSEA. V was trimmed by 6 bases and J by 3 bases, leaving 21 bases between them. The DNA for the CDR3 is TGCAGCGTAACACAGGGCCTAGGGGGGGGCTACGAGCAGTACTTC. It is translated as CSVTQGLGGGYEQYF.

The rearrangement uses TRBV4-1 and TRBJ1-2; no clear D gene. Trimming took 0 bases from V and 8 from J, leaving 19 bases between them. Germline lookup yields CDR1 MGHRA and CDR2 YSYEKL. This CDR3 has 16 amino acids. This CDR3 is CASSQDTFEVLGGYTF. In DNA form, the CDR3 reads TGCGCCAGCAGCCAAGATACCTTCGAGGTCTTGGGAGGCTACACCTTC.

The V and J genes are TRBV5-6 and TRBJ1-4; maybe TRBD1 (5 bases). From germline, CDR1 is SGHDT and CDR2 YYEEEE. The CDR3 sequence is 11 residues long. Trimming stripped 4 bases from V and 12 bases from J, with 10 bases between. The CDR3 coding sequence is TGTGCCAGCAGCGATGGGGCGGAACTGTTTTTT. This codes for CASSDGAELFF. Using reference TRBV5-6 and TRBJ1-4 for the parts outside the CDR3, the full variable domain is DAGVTQSPTHLIKTRGQQVTLRCSPKSGHDTVSWYQQALGQGPQFIFQYYEEEERQRGNFPDRFSGHQFPNYSSELNVNALLLGDSALYLCASSDGAELFFGSGTQLSVL.

The chain recombines TRBV4-2 with TRBJ2-3; 10 nucleotides agree with TRBD2. With V trimmed by 0 bases and J by 6 bases, 6 bases remained unmatched. The germline V gene encodes CDR1 LGHNA and CDR2 YNFKEQ. This CDR3 has 16 amino acids. In DNA form, the CDR3 reads TGTGCCAGCAGCCAAGATGGGACTAGCGCGGTTGATACGCAGTATTTT. Protein sequence: CASSQDGTSAVDTQYF.

The genes are TRBV23-1 and TRBJ1-1; D is perhaps TRBD1 (5 bases). TRBV23-1 is an ORF, with its function uncertain. V was shortened by 9 bases and J by 1 base, with 18 bases between the two germline ends. This CDR3 is built from 15 residues. The DNA of the CDR3 is TGCGCCAGTAGTATTATCCGGGGGACGAACACTGAAGCTTTCTTT. It encodes CASSIIRGTNTEAFF.

The chain couples TRBV5-1 to TRBJ1-5; D is unresolved. V was pared by 0 bases and J by 0 bases, with 7 bases between. This CDR3 region has 15 residues. Germline lookup yields CDR1 SGHRS and CDR2 YFSETQ. CDR3 in amino acids: CASSLAGDSNQPQHF. The CDR3 DNA reads as TGCGCCAGCAGCTTGGCCGGAGATAGCAATCAGCCCCAGCATTTT.

About this clone itself: Other nucleotide sequences from this sample produce the same CDR3. The rearrangement links TRBV15 to TRBJ2-7; D might be TRBD1 (5 bases). Looked up from germline, CDR1 is LNHNV and CDR2 is YYDKDF (reference sequence). Trimming took off 4 bases at V and 2 bases at J, with 18 bases between the two ends. The CDR3 covers 16 residues. CDR3 sequence (DNA): TGTGCCACCAGCAACCCCGGAACAGGCGGTACCTACGAGCAGTACTTC. Residues: CATSNPGTGGTYEQYF.

The chain couples TRBV7-2 to TRBJ2-3, with unresolved D. The V gene lost 4 bases and the J gene lost 4 bases, with 6 bases spanning the gap. This CDR3 region has 12 residues. Germline loops: CDR1 SGHTA, CDR2 FQGNSA. The chain's CDR3 is CASSYEPDTQYF. The CDR3 DNA sequence: TGTGCCAGCAGCTACGAGCCAGATACGCAGTATTTT.